This TCR beta chain stems from a study of response to subunit inactivated influenza vaccine. Study-wide results and limits: The authors proposed limited new T cell recruitment per seasonal influenza vaccination.

Concerning this clonotype itself: Its antigen is not identified.

TCRdb analysed the RT-PCR reads with MiXCR anew, one entry per CDR3 protein. The sample includes a few hundred thousand distinct CDR3 sequences, about a fifth of them seen just once. Trimming removed 1 base from V and 0 bases from J, with 1 base in between. Germline loops: CDR1 LNHNV, CDR2 YYDKDF (reference sequence). The CDR3 is 13 amino acids. The clonotype comes from a man between 50 and 69 years old who received an inactivated influenza vaccine. The sample here was PBMCs from blood, taken less than 22 months after vaccination. The chain uses TRBV15 and TRBJ1-3, with D hard to call. The CDR3: CATSRASGNTIYF. The CDR3 nucleotides are TGTGCCACCAGCAGAGCCTCTGGAAACACCATATATTTT.